These 11 T cell receptor beta chains originate from one sample sequenced in a study of lymphopenia after photon versus proton radiotherapy. Sequencing used immunoSEQ multiplex PCR; TCRdb keeps in-frame clones, though not all of them. The data contain some 76,000 clones, about 90% of them singletons. This specimen was peripheral blood, taken from a patient treated with photon-based radiotherapy. The receptor set was obtained from a woman aged 35 to 49 with cholangiocarcinoma.

V is TRBV6-5 and J is TRBJ1-1; the D gene is possibly TRBD1 (6 bases). The germline V and J ends were trimmed by 2 bases and 8 bases, with 9 bases remaining between them. The CDR3 covers 12 residues. The germline V gene has CDR1 MNHEY and CDR2 SVGAGI. CDR3 amino acids: CASSYRRGEAFF. The DNA for the CDR3 is TGTGCCAGCAGTTACCGCAGGGGCGAAGCTTTCTTT.

The V call is TRBV27, the J call TRBJ1-5; weak D call: TRBD1 (5 bases). The V gene lost 0 bases and the J gene lost 1 base, with 10 bases spanning the gap. This CDR3 has 16 residues. Germline-derived CDR1 and CDR2 are MNHEY and SMNVEV (reference sequence). The CDR3 nucleotides read TGTGCCAGCAGTTTATCGTTGGACACGAGCAATCAGCCCCAGCATTTT. It specifies CASSLSLDTSNQPQHF.

This sequence joins TRBV11-2 and TRBJ2-1; 13 bases match TRBD2. The V gene's germline CDR1 is SGHAT and CDR2 FQNNGV. The CDR3 consists of 14 residues. The V gene end was trimmed by 9 bases and the J gene end by 7 bases; junction bases not matched to a gene: 6. CDR3 nucleotides: TGTGCCAGTAACCCGGGACTAGCGGGGAATGAGCAGTTCTTC. Residues: CASNPGLAGNEQFF.

The chain is built from TRBV5-1 and TRBJ2-5; D is undetermined. The CDR3 extends over 12 amino acids. The V gene lost 2 bases and the J gene lost 4 bases, with 6 bases spanning the gap. In germline, CDR1 is SGHRS, CDR2 YFSETQ. CDR3 loop: CASSLSRETQYF. The CDR3 nucleotides read TGCGCCAGCAGCTTATCCCGAGAGACCCAGTACTTC.

The J gene is TRBJ1-1, the V gene TRBV11-3; D is unresolved. The CDR3 is 13 amino acids. Germline CDR1 and CDR2: SGHNT and YENEEA. V was clipped by 1 base and J by 3 bases, with 6 bases between them. In DNA, the CDR3 is TGTGCCAGCAGCTTAGCTTGGTACACTGAAGCTTTCTTT. This translates into CASSLAWYTEAFF.

The rearrangement joins TRBV7-9 to TRBJ2-1, with 7 bases aligning to TRBD2. CDR3 size: 16 residues. Germline V gene sequence: CDR1 SEHNR, CDR2 FQNEAQ (reference sequence). After removal of 5 bases from V and 8 bases from J, the junction contained 15 bases not matched to a gene. This chain's CDR3 is CASSTEIAGLGHEQFF. DNA for the CDR3: TGTGCCAGCAGCACCGAGATAGCGGGTCTCGGACATGAGCAGTTCTTC.

The J gene is TRBJ1-4, the V gene TRBV4-1; 8 bases align to TRBD1. V was clipped by 1 base and J by 5 bases; unmatched bases: 6. The CDR3 contains 16 residues. CDR1 and CDR2 from the germline V gene are MGHRA and YSYEKL. CDR3 coding DNA: TGCGCCAGCAGCCAAGCCGGACAGGGTCAGAATGAAAAACTGTTTTTT. Residues: CASSQAGQGQNEKLFF.

In this sample, this clone turned up a few times. The chain carries TRBV4-1 and TRBJ2-1; TRBD2 agrees at 8 bases. J gave up 8 bases and V 7 bases, and 10 bases lay outside the gene matches. The V gene's germline CDR1 is MGHRA and CDR2 YSYEKL. The CDR3 consists of 14 residues. In DNA, the CDR3 is TGCGCCAGCAACCCGGGACTAGTGTGGGATGAGCAGTTCTTC. Encoded protein: CASNPGLVWDEQFF.

The chain links TRBV10-1 to TRBJ2-4, with unresolved D. CDR3 length: 14 residues. Germline V CDR1 and CDR2: WNHNN, SYGVQD (reference sequence). The V gene lost 4 bases and the J gene lost 2 bases, with 9 bases spanning the gap. In DNA form, the CDR3 reads TGCGCCAGCAGTGCTTCGCAGTCCAAAAACATTCAGTACTTC. It encodes CASSASQSKNIQYF.

This sequence joins TRBV30 and TRBJ2-7; 10 bases fit TRBD1. Losses at the gene ends were 3 bases for V and 7 bases for J; bases not matched to a gene: 12. Germline CDR1 and CDR2: GTSNPN and SVGIG (reference sequence). The CDR3 length is 15 residues. The CDR3 spells CAWRTSGTGAREQYF. As DNA, the CDR3 is TGTGCCTGGAGAACATCCGGGACAGGGGCCAGGGAGCAGTACTTC.

The V gene is TRBV28, the J gene TRBJ2-7; a possible D gene is TRBD1 (6 bases). The CDR3 has 14 residues. Per germline, CDR1 MDHEN and CDR2 SYDVKM. V was cut by 3 bases and J by 2 bases, with 11 bases left in between. This CDR3 reads CASSFLQGPYEQYF. In nucleotides, the CDR3 is TGTGCCAGCAGTTTCTTACAGGGCCCCTACGAGCAGTACTTC. The full variable domain, rest sourced from reference TRBV28 and TRBJ2-7, is DVKVTQSSRYLVKRTGEKVFLECVQDMDHENMFWYRQDPGLGLRLIYFSYDVKMKEKGDIPEGYSVSREKKERFSLILESASTNQTSMYLCASSFLQGPYEQYFGPGTRLTVT.